This TCR beta chain was observed in a study of T cell responses to AZD1222 COVID-19 vaccine. About the research overall: Pooled together were second doses at about 4 or about 12 weeks.

Germline lookup yields CDR1 SGHNT and CDR2 YYREEE (reference sequence). Germline trimming cut 0 bases from V and 6 bases from J; bases unmatched to any gene: 5. The length of the CDR3 is 14 residues. The study's findings and limits: The sample set comprised mostly white British donors with more females, and clonal diversity was possibly underestimated. The span of vaccine-associated CD4 TCRs extended across spike, with dominance at 160-218 and 743-854. Nearly half of the spike-specific TCRs reportedly recognize variant regions that carry no mutations.

Method: immunoSEQ multiplex PCR; TCRdb's copy keeps in-frame clones and lacks some. The table records 120,000 to 150,000 clones, more than 85% of them present only once. As to this clone: What it binds is unknown.

The sequencing here drew on peripheral blood, taken on day 0 of AZD1222 vaccination. J is TRBJ1-2 and V is TRBV5-4, with TRBD1 matching 7 bases. The TCR originated in an adult in good health. This CDR3 is CASSLDRGQDGYTF. The CDR3 bases are TGTGCCAGCAGCTTGGACCGCGGACAGGATGGCTACACCTTC.